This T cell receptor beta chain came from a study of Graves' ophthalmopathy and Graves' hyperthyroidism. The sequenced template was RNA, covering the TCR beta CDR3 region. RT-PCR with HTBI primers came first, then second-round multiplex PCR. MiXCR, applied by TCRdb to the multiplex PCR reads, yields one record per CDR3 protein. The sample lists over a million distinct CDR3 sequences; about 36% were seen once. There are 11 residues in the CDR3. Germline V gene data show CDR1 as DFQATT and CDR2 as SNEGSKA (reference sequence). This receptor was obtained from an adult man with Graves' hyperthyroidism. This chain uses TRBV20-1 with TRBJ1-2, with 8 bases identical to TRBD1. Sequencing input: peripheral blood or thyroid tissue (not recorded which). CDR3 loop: CGSGQGYGYTF. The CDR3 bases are TGCGGCTCCGGACAGGGCTATGGCTACACCTTC.